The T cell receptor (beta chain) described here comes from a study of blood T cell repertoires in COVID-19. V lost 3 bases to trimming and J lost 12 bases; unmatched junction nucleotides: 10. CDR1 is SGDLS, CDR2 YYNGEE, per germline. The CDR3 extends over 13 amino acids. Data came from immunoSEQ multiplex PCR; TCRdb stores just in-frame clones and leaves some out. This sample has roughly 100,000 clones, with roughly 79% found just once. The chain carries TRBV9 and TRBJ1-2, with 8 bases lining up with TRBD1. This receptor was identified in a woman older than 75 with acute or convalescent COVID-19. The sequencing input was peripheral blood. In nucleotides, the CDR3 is TGTGCCAGCAGCGCAGAGGACAGGGCCGGTCACACCTTC. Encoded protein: CASSAEDRAGHTF.